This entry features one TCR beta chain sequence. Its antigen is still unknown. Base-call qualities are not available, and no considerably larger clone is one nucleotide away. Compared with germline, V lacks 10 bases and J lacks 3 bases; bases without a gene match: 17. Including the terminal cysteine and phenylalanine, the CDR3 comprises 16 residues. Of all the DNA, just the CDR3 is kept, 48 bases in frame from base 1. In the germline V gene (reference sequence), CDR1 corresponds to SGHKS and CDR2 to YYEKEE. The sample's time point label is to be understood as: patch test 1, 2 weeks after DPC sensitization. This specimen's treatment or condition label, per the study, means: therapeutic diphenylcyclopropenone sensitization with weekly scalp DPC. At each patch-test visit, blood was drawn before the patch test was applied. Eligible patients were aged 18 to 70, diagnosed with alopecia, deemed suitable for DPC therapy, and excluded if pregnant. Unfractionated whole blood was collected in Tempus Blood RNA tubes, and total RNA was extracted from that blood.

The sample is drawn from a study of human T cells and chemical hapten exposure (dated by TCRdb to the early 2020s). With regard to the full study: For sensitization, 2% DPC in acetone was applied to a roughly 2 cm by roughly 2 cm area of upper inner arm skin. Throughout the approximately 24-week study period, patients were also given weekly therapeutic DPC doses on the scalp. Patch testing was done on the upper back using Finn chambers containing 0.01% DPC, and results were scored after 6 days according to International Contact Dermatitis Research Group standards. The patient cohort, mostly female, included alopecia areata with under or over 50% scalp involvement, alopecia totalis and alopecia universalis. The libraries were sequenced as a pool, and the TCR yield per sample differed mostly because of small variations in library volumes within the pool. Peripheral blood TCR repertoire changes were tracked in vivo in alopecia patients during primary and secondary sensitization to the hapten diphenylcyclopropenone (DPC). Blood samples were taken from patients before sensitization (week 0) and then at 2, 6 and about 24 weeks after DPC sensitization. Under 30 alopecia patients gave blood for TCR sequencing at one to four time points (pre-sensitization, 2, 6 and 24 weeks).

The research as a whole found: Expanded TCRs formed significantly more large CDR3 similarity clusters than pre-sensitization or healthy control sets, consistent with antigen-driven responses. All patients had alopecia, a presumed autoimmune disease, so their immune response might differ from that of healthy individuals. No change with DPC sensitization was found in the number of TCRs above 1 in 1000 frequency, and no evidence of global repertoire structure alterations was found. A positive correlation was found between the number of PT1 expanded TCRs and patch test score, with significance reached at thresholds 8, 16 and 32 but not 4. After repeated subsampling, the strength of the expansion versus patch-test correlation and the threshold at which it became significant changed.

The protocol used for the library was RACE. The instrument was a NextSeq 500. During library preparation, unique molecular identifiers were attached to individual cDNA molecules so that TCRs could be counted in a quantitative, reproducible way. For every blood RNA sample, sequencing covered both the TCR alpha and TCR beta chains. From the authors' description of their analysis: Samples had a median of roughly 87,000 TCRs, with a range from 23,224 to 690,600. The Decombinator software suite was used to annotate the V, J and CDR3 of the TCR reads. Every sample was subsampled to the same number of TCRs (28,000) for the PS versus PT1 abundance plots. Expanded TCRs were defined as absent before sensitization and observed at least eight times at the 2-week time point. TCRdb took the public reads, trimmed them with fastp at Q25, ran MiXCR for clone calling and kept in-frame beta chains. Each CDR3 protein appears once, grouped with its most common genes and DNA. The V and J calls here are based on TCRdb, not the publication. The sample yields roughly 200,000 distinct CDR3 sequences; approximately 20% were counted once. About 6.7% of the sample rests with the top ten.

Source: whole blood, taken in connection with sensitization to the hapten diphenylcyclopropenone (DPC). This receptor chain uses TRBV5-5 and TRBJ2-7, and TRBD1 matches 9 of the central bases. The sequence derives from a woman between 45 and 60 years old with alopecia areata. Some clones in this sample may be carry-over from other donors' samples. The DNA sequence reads TGTGCCGGCATAACGAGACGGGACAGGGAAGACTACGAGCAGTACTTC. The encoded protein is CAGITRRDREDYEQYF.